The 18 T cell receptor beta chains below were found in one sample sequenced in a study of T cell responses to AZD1222 COVID-19 vaccine. Using immunoSEQ multiplex PCR, the repertoire was profiled, and TCRdb retains in-frame clones only, with some absent. Of about 93,000 clones in the sample, about 86% are singletons; the top ten hold about 7.5%. The sample was peripheral blood, taken on day 0 of AZD1222 vaccination. Receptors were obtained from an adult in good health.

This clone appeared a single time. This chain joins TRBV29-1 and TRBJ2-2, with a tentative D call TRBD2 (6 bases). V was trimmed by 5 bases and J by 3 bases, leaving 16 bases between them. CDR3 length equals 15 residues. Germline V gives CDR1 SQVTM, CDR2 ANQGSEA. The CDR3 region is CSVWRGRWYTGELFF. The DNA of the CDR3 is TGCAGCGTTTGGAGGGGAAGGTGGTACACCGGGGAGCTGTTTTTT.

V and J are TRBV12-3 or TRBV12-4 and TRBJ1-2, with 7 bases aligning to TRBD1. With 6 bases clipped from V and 8 bases from J, the junction kept 9 bases outside the gene matches. The CDR3 spans 13 residues. For the CDR3, the DNA is TGTGCCAGCAGACACGACAGGGCCTGGGGCTACACCTTC. This translates into CASRHDRAWGYTF.

The chain joins TRBV2 to TRBJ1-5, with D perhaps matching TRBD1 (6 bases). V dropped 4 bases and J dropped 6 bases, with 10 bases sitting between them. Germline values: CDR1 SNHLY, CDR2 FYNNEI. This CDR3 has 13 amino acids. The chain's CDR3 is CASSGQDAQPQHF. CDR3 DNA: TGTGCCAGCAGTGGACAGGATGCTCAGCCCCAGCATTTT.

The chain carries TRBV6-6 and TRBJ1-6; perhaps TRBD1 as D (5 bases). Trimming left V 6 bases short and J 4 bases short, with 16 bases between. Germline V gives CDR1 MNHNY, CDR2 SVGAGI (reference sequence). The CDR3 is made up of 16 amino acids. The CDR3 DNA follows: TGTGCCAGCAGCCGGACCGGGACGGTTTATAATTCACCCCTCCACTTT. It specifies CASSRTGTVYNSPLHF.

The CDR3, as DNA: TGCAGCGCCCGACGGGCAGCCAGTCAGTACTTC. Protein: CSARRAASQYF. This chain uses TRBV29-1 with TRBJ2-7; no clear D gene. The CDR3 consists of 11 residues. Trimming took 7 bases from V and 10 from J, leaving 17 bases between them. The V gene's germline CDR1 is SQVTM and CDR2 ANQGSEA.

V and J are TRBV28 and TRBJ2-3; D not resolved. Trimming removed 6 bases at V and 5 bases at J, with 15 bases between. This CDR3 is built from 14 residues. Germline V CDR1 and CDR2: MDHEN, SYDVKM. Here the CDR3 DNA reads TGTGCCAGCAGCGATCCCCCTATCGGAGATACGCAGTATTTT. Protein product: CASSDPPIGDTQYF. The full variable domain, its missing parts supplied by reference TRBV28 and TRBJ2-3, is DVKVTQSSRYLVKRTGEKVFLECVQDMDHENMFWYRQDPGLGLRLIYFSYDVKMKEKGDIPEGYSVSREKKERFSLILESASTNQTSMYLCASSDPPIGDTQYFGPGTRLTVL.

Note on this clone: Other DNA variants within this sample encode the same CDR3. This rearrangement joins TRBV29-1 to TRBJ2-7, with TRBD1 as a possible D gene (6 bases). V lost 6 bases, J lost 3 bases, and 12 bases lay in between. This CDR3 comprises 12 residues. Germline lookup yields CDR1 SQVTM and CDR2 ANQGSEA. CDR3 DNA sequence: TGCAGCGTGGATTCGACAGGCTACGAGCAGTACTTC. This codes for CSVDSTGYEQYF.

The J gene is TRBJ1-6, the V gene TRBV14; 7 bases are a match to TRBD1. V lost 4 bases, J lost 8 bases, and 11 bases stayed unmatched. CDR3 length equals 16 residues. The germline V gene has CDR1 SGHDN and CDR2 FVKESK. The CDR3 DNA reads TGTGCCAGCAGCCGAAACTTTGGGACAGACCATTCACCCCTCCACTTT. Residues: CASSRNFGTDHSPLHF.

The chain combines TRBV28 with TRBJ2-2; maybe TRBD1 (6 bases). The CDR3 extends over 16 amino acids. V lost 3 bases to trimming and J lost 5 bases, with 16 bases between them. Germline V gives CDR1 MDHEN, CDR2 SYDVKM. This chain's CDR3 is CASSFIRDTQTGELFF. CDR3 nucleotide sequence: TGTGCCAGCAGTTTTATCCGGGACACCCAGACCGGGGAGCTGTTTTTT.

The V gene is TRBV27, the J gene TRBJ1-6; maybe TRBD1 (5 bases). Deletions cut 3 bases from V and 10 bases from J, with 16 bases between. CDR1 is MNHEY, CDR2 SMNVEV, per germline (reference sequence). The CDR3 has 15 residues. CDR3 sequence reads: CASSLGPPGSSPLHF. CDR3 in DNA: TGTGCCAGCAGTTTGGGGCCCCCAGGGAGCTCACCCCTCCACTTT.

The rearrangement uses TRBV5-1 and TRBJ2-2, with a possible D match to TRBD1 (5 bases). Trimming took 4 bases from V and 1 from J, leaving 11 bases between them. Germline CDR1 reads SGHRS; CDR2 reads YFSETQ. CDR3 length: 15 amino acids. DNA for the CDR3: TGCGCCAGCAGCGGTAGCCAGGGGAACACCGGGGAGCTGTTTTTT. It translates to CASSGSQGNTGELFF.

The V and J genes are TRBV12-3 or TRBV12-4 and TRBJ1-2; D is uncertain. The CDR3 runs 11 residues. V lost 6 bases and J lost 3, with 5 bases in between. CDR3 sequence reads: CASRKYYGYTF. For the CDR3, the DNA is TGTGCCAGCAGGAAGTACTATGGCTACACCTTC.

This chain uses TRBV28 with TRBJ2-7; 14 bases are shared with TRBD2. Germline V gene data show CDR1 as MDHEN and CDR2 as SYDVKM. The junction had 6 bases not matched to a gene; V was cut back by 5 bases and J by 6 bases. The CDR3 loop spans 15 amino acids. The CDR3 DNA follows: TGTGCCAGCAGTCCCGGACTAGCGGGAGGCCCCGAGCAGTACTTC. This translates into CASSPGLAGGPEQYF.

The genes are TRBV6-5 and TRBJ2-7, with no clear D. V gave up 0 bases and J gave up 2 bases, with 8 bases separating them. This CDR3 is built from 14 residues. The germline gives CDR1 MNHEY, CDR2 SVGAGI. CDR3 sequence reads: CASSYSSQAYEQYF. The CDR3 nucleotides are TGTGCCAGCAGTTACTCTTCACAAGCCTACGAGCAGTACTTC.

CDR3 amino acids: CASSFRGPTNEKLFF. CDR3 nucleotides: TGTGCCAGCAGCTTCAGGGGGCCTACTAATGAAAAACTGTTTTTT. The chain is built from TRBV7-2 and TRBJ1-4, with TRBD1 matching over 8 bases. V was pared by 3 bases and J by 2 bases, with 2 bases of the junction left unmatched. CDR3 length: 15 amino acids. The germline gives CDR1 SGHTA, CDR2 FQGNSA.

The V call is TRBV25-1, the J call TRBJ1-2, with D unclear. Trimming pared 4 bases from V and 8 bases from J, leaving 11 bases between. CDR1 and CDR2 (germline): MGHDK, SYGVNS. This CDR3 comprises 12 residues. CDR3 in DNA: TGTGCCAGCAGTGCCTACACCGGCGGCTACACCTTC. It is translated as CASSAYTGGYTF.

The chain employs TRBV4-3 and TRBJ2-5; D uncertain. This CDR3 contains 13 residues. CDR1 and CDR2 (germline): LGHNA, YSLEER. V was clipped by 1 base and J by 5 bases, with 8 bases between them. CDR3 DNA: TGCGCCAGCAGCCAAGTTGGATCGGAGACCCAGTACTTC. Translation gives CASSQVGSETQYF.

The sample holds one count of this clone. This rearrangement joins TRBV5-6 to TRBJ1-5; 7 nucleotides line up with TRBD1. This CDR3 contains 16 residues. Germline trimming cut 3 bases from V and 5 bases from J; bases unmatched to any gene: 11. The germline V gene encodes CDR1 SGHDT and CDR2 YYEEEE. CDR3 region: CASSYIQGSPDQPQHF. The CDR3, as DNA: TGTGCCAGCAGCTATATACAGGGGAGTCCGGATCAGCCCCAGCATTTT.